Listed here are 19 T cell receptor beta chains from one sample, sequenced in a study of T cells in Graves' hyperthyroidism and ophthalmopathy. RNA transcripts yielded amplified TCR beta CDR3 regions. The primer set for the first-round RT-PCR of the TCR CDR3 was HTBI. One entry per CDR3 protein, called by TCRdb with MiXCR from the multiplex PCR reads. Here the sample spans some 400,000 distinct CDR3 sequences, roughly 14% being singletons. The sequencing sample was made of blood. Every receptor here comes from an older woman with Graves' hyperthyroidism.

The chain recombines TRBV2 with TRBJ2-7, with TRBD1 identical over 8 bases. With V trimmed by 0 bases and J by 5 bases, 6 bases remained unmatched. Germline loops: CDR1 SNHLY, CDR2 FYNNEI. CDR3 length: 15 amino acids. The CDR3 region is CASSEAGQGAHEQYF. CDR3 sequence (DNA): TGTGCCAGCAGTGAAGCGGGGCAGGGGGCCCACGAGCAGTACTTC. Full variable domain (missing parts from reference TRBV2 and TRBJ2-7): EPEVTQTPSHQVTQMGQEVILRCVPISNHLYFYWYRQILGQKVEFLVSFYNNEISEKSEIFDDQFSVERPDGSNFTLKIRSTKLEDSAMYFCASSEAGQGAHEQYFGPGTRLTVT.

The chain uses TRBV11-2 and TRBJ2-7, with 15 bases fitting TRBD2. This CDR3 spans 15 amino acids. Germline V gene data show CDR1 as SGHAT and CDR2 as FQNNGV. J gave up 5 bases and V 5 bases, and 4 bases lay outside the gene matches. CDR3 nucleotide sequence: TGTGCCAGCAGCCCTGGACTAGCGGGAGGGAACGAGCAGTACTTC. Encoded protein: CASSPGLAGGNEQYF.

The CDR3 sequence: CATSRLDRGGGETQYF. The CDR3 DNA reads TGTGCCACCAGCAGATTGGACAGGGGCGGAGGAGAGACCCAGTACTTC. The chain employs TRBV24-1 and TRBJ2-5; 9 bases map to TRBD1. CDR1 is KGHDR and CDR2 is SFDVKD in the germline V gene. Losses at the gene ends were 7 bases for V and 4 bases for J; bases not matched to a gene: 12. The CDR3 is made up of 16 amino acids.

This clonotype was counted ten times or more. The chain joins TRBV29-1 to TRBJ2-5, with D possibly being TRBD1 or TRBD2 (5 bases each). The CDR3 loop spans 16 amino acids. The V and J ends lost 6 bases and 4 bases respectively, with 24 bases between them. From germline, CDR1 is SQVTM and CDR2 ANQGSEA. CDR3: CSVGPPPRAGRETQYF. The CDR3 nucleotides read TGCAGCGTGGGACCGCCTCCGAGGGCAGGCCGAGAGACCCAGTACTTC.

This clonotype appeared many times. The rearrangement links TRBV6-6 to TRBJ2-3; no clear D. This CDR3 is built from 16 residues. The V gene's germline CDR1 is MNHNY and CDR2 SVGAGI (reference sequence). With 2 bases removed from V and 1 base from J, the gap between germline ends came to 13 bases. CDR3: CASSYLVSPRTDTQYF. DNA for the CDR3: TGTGCCAGCAGTTACCTCGTTTCTCCCCGCACAGATACGCAGTATTTT.

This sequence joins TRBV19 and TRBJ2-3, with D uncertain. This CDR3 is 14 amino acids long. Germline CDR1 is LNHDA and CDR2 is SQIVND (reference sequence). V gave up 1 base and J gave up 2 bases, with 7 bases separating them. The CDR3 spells CASSIGQHTDTQYF. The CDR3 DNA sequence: TGTGCCAGTAGTATAGGACAACACACAGATACGCAGTATTTT.

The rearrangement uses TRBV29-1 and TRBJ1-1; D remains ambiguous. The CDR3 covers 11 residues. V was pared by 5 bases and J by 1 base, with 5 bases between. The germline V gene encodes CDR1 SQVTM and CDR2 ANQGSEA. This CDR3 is CSVLWNTEAFF. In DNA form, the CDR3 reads TGCAGCGTTTTGTGGAACACTGAAGCTTTCTTT. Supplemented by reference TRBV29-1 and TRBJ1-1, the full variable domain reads SAVISQKPSRDICQRGTSLTIQCQVDSQVTMMFWYRQQPGQSLTLIATANQGSEATYESGFVIDKFPISRPNLTFSTLTVSNMSPEDSSIYLCSVLWNTEAFFGQGTRLTVV.

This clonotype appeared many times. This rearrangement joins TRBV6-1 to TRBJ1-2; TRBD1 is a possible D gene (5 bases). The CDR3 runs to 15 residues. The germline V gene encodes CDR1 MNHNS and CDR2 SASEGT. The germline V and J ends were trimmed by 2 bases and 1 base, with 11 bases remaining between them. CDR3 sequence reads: CASSESTGGNYGYTF. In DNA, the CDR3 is TGTGCCAGCAGTGAATCCACGGGGGGTAACTATGGCTACACCTTC.

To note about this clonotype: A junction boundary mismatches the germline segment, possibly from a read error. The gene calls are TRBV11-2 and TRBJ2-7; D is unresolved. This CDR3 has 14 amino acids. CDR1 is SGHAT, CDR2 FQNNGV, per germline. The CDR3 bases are TGTGTCAGCAGCTCCCCGCTAACAGCCCCCGAGCAGTACTTC. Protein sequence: CVSSSPLTAPEQYF.

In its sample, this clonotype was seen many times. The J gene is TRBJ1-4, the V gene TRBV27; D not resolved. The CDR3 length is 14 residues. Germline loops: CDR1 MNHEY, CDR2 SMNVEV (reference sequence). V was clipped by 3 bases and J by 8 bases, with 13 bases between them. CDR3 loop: CASSLSPLREKLFF. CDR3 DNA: TGTGCCAGCAGTTTGAGTCCATTAAGGGAAAAACTGTTTTTT.

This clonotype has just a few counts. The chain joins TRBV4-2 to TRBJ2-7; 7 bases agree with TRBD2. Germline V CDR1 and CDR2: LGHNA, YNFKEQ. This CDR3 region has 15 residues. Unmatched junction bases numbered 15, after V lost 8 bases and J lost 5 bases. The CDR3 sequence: CASAPSGVVAHEQYF. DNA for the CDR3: TGTGCCAGCGCTCCGAGCGGGGTCGTGGCCCACGAGCAGTACTTC.

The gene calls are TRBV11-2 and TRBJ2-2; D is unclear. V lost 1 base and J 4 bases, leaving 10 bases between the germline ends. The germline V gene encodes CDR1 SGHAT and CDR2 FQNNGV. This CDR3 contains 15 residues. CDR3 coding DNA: TGTGCCAGCAGCTTAGTACTCAGACGCACCGGGGAGCTGTTTTTT. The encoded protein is CASSLVLRRTGELFF.

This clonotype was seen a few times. The CDR3 DNA sequence: TGTGCCATCCAGGGAGCTGGAAACACCATATATTTT. Protein sequence: CAIQGAGNTIYF. The gene calls are TRBV7-9 and TRBJ1-3, with D tentatively TRBD1 (5 bases). In germline, CDR1 is SEHNR, CDR2 FQNEAQ (reference sequence). CDR3 size: 12 residues. The germline V and J ends were trimmed by 10 bases and 2 bases, with 9 bases remaining between them.

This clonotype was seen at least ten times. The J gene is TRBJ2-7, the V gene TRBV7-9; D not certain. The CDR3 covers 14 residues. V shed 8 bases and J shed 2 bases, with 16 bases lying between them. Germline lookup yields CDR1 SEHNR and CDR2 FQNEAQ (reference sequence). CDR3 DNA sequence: TGTGCCAGCGGTCCTCCGGCTCCTACCTACGAGCAGTACTTC. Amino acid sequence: CASGPPAPTYEQYF.

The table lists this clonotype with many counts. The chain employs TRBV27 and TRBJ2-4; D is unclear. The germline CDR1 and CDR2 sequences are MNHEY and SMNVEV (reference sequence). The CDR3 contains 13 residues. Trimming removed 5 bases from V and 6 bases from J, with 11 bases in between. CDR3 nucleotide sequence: TGTGCCAGCAGTAGGGTGTTCGGAAACATTCAGTACTTC. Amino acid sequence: CASSRVFGNIQYF.

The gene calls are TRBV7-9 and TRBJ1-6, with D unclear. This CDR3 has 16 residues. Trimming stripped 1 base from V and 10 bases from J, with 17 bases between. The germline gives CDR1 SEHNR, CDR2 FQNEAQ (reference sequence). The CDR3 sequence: CASSLDRPGFRSPLHF. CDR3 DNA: TGTGCCAGCAGCTTAGACCGCCCGGGGTTCCGCTCACCCCTCCACTTT.

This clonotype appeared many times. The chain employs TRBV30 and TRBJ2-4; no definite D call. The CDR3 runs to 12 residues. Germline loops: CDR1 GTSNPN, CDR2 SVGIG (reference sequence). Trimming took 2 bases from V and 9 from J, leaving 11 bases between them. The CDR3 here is CAWSLQKGIQYF. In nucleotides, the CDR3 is TGTGCCTGGAGTCTACAGAAAGGCATTCAGTACTTC.

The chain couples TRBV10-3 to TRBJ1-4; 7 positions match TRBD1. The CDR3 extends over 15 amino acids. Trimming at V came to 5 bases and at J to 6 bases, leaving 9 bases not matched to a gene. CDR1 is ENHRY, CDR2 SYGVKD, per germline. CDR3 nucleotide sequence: TGTGCCATCAGTCGGACAGGAGGGGGGGATGAAAAACTGTTTTTT. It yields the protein CAISRTGGGDEKLFF.

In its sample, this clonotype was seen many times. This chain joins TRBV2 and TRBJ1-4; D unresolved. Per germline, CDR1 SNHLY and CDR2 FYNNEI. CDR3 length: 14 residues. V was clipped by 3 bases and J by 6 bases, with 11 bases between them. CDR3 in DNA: TGTGCCAGCAGTGAGGGCAGGTTGGATGAAAAACTGTTTTTT. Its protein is CASSEGRLDEKLFF.